Presented here are 29 T cell receptor beta chains from one specimen sequenced in a study of blood T cell repertoires in COVID-19. This table comes from immunoSEQ multiplex PCR, and its TCRdb copy is limited to in-frame clones, with some not included. The sample yields some 220,000 clones, 70% to 90% seen once. Source material: peripheral blood. Receptor source: a woman younger than 35 who had recovered from COVID-19.

The chain has TRBV19 and TRBJ1-5; D is perhaps TRBD1 (5 bases). Trimming removed 6 bases at V and 6 bases at J, with 12 bases between. The germline V gene has CDR1 LNHDA and CDR2 SQIVND (reference sequence). CDR3 size: 13 residues. The CDR3 DNA is TGTGCCAGTAGGTGGGGGGGTAGTCAGCCCCAGCATTTT. Protein sequence: CASRWGGSQPQHF.

V usage is TRBV19 and J usage is TRBJ2-5; D is perhaps TRBD2 (6 bases). The length of the CDR3 is 17 residues. The germline CDR1 and CDR2 sequences are LNHDA and SQIVND (reference sequence). The V gene lost 1 base and the J gene lost 0 bases, with 15 bases spanning the gap. CDR3 DNA sequence: TGTGCCAGTAGTATAGTCGGGGCCCGGGAGTACCAAGAGACCCAGTACTTC. This gives the protein CASSIVGAREYQETQYF.

The DNA of the CDR3 is TGTGCCAGCAGTCCGACCCCCGCTAGCGGCTACGAGCAGTACTTC. It translates to CASSPTPASGYEQYF. The chain carries TRBV3-1 (or the pseudogene TRBV3-2) and TRBJ2-7; the match to TRBD2 covers 7 bases. Losses at the gene ends were 6 bases for V and 3 bases for J; bases not matched to a gene: 11. This CDR3 is built from 15 residues. Germline V gene data show CDR1 as LGHDT and CDR2 as YNNKEL (reference sequence).

The chain recombines TRBV7-6 with TRBJ2-2, with TRBD2 as a possible D gene (6 bases). CDR3 length: 17 residues. Germline CDR1 is SGHVS and CDR2 is FNYEAQ. Between the trimmed V and J ends, which lost 4 bases and 2 bases, there was a span of 17 bases. CDR3 in amino acids: CASSSPQTGDNTGELFF. The CDR3, as DNA: TGTGCCAGCAGCTCGCCCCAGACGGGGGATAACACCGGGGAGCTGTTTTTT. The entire variable domain, with the rest obtained from reference TRBV7-6 and TRBJ2-2, is as follows: GAGVSQSPRYKVTKRGQDVALRCDPISGHVSLYWYRQALGQGPEFLTYFNYEAQQDKSGLPNDRFSAERPEGSISTLTIQRTEQRDSAMYRCASSSPQTGDNTGELFFGEGSRLTVL.

The chain joins TRBV27 to TRBJ1-1; tentatively, D is TRBD1 (6 bases). Trimming cost V 5 bases and J 3 bases, with 10 bases left between them. The CDR3 spans 13 residues. Germline V lookup: CDR1 MNHEY, CDR2 SMNVEV (reference sequence). CDR3 sequence: CASSASGDTEAFF. The CDR3 DNA reads TGTGCCAGCAGTGCCTCAGGGGACACTGAAGCTTTCTTT.

The chain is built from TRBV7-8 and TRBJ2-5; a possible D gene is TRBD2 (5 bases). The CDR3 runs 14 residues. Trimming removed 2 bases at V and 1 base at J, with 8 bases between. From germline, CDR1 is SGHVS and CDR2 FQNEAQ. CDR3 residues: CASSLPSGQETQYF. In DNA form, the CDR3 reads TGTGCCAGCAGCTTACCGAGCGGCCAAGAGACCCAGTACTTC.

This clone was observed a handful of times. V and J are TRBV10-2 and TRBJ1-1; D perhaps matches TRBD1 (6 bases). Trimming took off 7 bases at V and 1 base at J, with 13 bases between the two ends. The length of the CDR3 is 14 residues. Germline lookup yields CDR1 WSHSY and CDR2 SAAADI. For the CDR3, the DNA is TGCGCCAGCATATGGGGACAAGCGAACACTGAAGCTTTCTTT. It is translated as CASIWGQANTEAFF.

The V gene is TRBV29-1, the J gene TRBJ2-7, with D perhaps matching TRBD2 (6 bases). Germline assignment: CDR1 SQVTM and CDR2 ANQGSEA. The CDR3 extends over 15 amino acids. Trimming shortened V by 3 bases and J by 4 bases, and 19 bases separated the two germline ends. In nucleotides, the CDR3 is TGCAGCGTTGACGGGGACGGCGCGGGGAGGTACGAGCAGTACTTC. Translation gives CSVDGDGAGRYEQYF.

J is TRBJ2-1 and V is TRBV6-2 or TRBV6-3; D may be TRBD2 (6 bases). This CDR3 has 17 residues. Germline lookup yields CDR1 MNHEY and CDR2 SVGEGT. Trimming cost V 5 bases and J 4 bases, with 21 bases left between them. CDR3 DNA sequence: TGTGCCAGCAGTCAAACGCCGGGGGTCTTTGGGTACAATGAGCAGTTCTTC. It yields the protein CASSQTPGVFGYNEQFF.

The chain links TRBV6-5 to TRBJ2-1; 9 bases align to TRBD2. Germline V lookup: CDR1 MNHEY, CDR2 SVGAGI. V lost 4 bases to trimming and J lost 6 bases; unmatched junction nucleotides: 7. This CDR3 comprises 15 residues. Written as DNA, the CDR3 is TGTGCCAGCAGTTTAGAGCGGGGGGTAGGCAATGAGCAGTTCTTC. Amino acid sequence: CASSLERGVGNEQFF.

The chain joins TRBV19 to TRBJ1-2; 9 nucleotides line up with TRBD1. The germline V gene encodes CDR1 LNHDA and CDR2 SQIVND (reference sequence). V shed 5 bases and J 4 bases; nucleotides not matched to a gene: 8. This CDR3 comprises 15 residues. The CDR3 sequence is CASSSTGGWGYGYTF. The CDR3 region has the DNA TGTGCCAGTAGTTCTACAGGGGGCTGGGGCTATGGCTACACCTTC.

The chain recombines TRBV14 with TRBJ2-5; D is perhaps TRBD2 (5 bases). The germline CDR1 and CDR2 sequences are SGHDN and FVKESK. This CDR3 has 16 residues. Between the trimmed V and J ends, which lost 4 bases and 2 bases, there was a span of 17 bases. Here the CDR3 reads CASSPRRDRGQETQYF. CDR3 nucleotides: TGTGCCAGCAGCCCCAGAAGGGATCGCGGGCAAGAGACCCAGTACTTC.

This chain connects TRBV3-1 (or the pseudogene TRBV3-2) to TRBJ2-3, with a tentative D call TRBD2 (7 bases). V was shortened by 4 bases and J by 10 bases, with 21 bases between the two germline ends. The CDR3 contains 15 residues. In germline, CDR1 is LGHDT, CDR2 YNNKEL (reference sequence). The CDR3 reads CASSLSGGRETSQYF. CDR3 nucleotides: TGTGCCAGCAGCCTCTCCGGGGGGCGGGAGACGTCGCAGTATTTT.

The chain has TRBV15 and TRBJ2-6; 7 bases fit TRBD1. Trimming cost V 5 bases and J 0 bases; bases outside gene matches: 22. Germline V lookup: CDR1 LNHNV, CDR2 YYDKDF (reference sequence). This CDR3 contains 22 residues. The CDR3 DNA is TGTGCCACCAGCTTTGGCCAATTGATCCCGACAGGGCCCATCTCTGGGGCCAACGTCCTGACTTTC. Protein sequence: CATSFGQLIPTGPISGANVLTF.

The rearrangement uses TRBV12-3 or TRBV12-4 and TRBJ1-2; no firm D call. With 3 bases removed from V and 8 bases from J, the gap between germline ends came to 7 bases. CDR3 length: 11 residues. The CDR3 is CASSFGRGYTF. The CDR3 region has the DNA TGTGCCAGCAGTTTTGGTCGGGGCTACACCTTC.

V is TRBV5-1 and J is TRBJ1-1; 10 bases map to TRBD1. V lost 5 bases to trimming and J lost 6 bases; unmatched junction nucleotides: 13. The CDR3 extends over 16 amino acids. Germline V gives CDR1 SGHRS, CDR2 YFSETQ. Here the CDR3 reads CASSAGDRGEWSEAFF. For the CDR3, the DNA is TGCGCCAGCAGTGCTGGGGACAGGGGTGAATGGTCTGAAGCTTTCTTT.

The rearrangement joins TRBV25-1 to TRBJ1-2; 7 bases match TRBD1. The CDR3 totals 14 residues. In germline, CDR1 is MGHDK, CDR2 SYGVNS. J gave up 2 bases and V 5 bases, and 5 bases lay outside the gene matches. In DNA, the CDR3 is TGTGCCAGCAGTCCCGGGACAGTCAACTATGGCTACACCTTC. Translating it yields CASSPGTVNYGYTF.

This chain links TRBV4-1 with TRBJ2-3; maybe TRBD2 (5 bases). Trimming pared 0 bases from V and 4 bases from J, leaving 5 bases between. The CDR3 runs 13 residues. Germline CDR1 is MGHRA and CDR2 is YSYEKL. The DNA for the CDR3 is TGCGCCAGCAGCCAAGAGGGAGCAGATACGCAGTATTTT. Its translation is CASSQEGADTQYF.

This clone was observed once. The chain uses TRBV15 and TRBJ1-1, with TRBD1 as a possible D gene (6 bases). The CDR3 is 15 residues long. Germline assignment: CDR1 LNHNV and CDR2 YYDKDF (reference sequence). Trimming pared 0 bases from V and 7 bases from J, leaving 15 bases between. This CDR3 reads CATSRDTRGIGEAFF. The CDR3 DNA sequence: TGTGCCACCAGCAGAGATACCAGGGGAATCGGTGAAGCTTTCTTT. The whole variable domain, filled in from reference TRBV15 and TRBJ1-1, reads DAMVIQNPRYQVTQFGKPVTLSCSQTLNHNVMYWYQQKSSQAPKLLFHYYDKDFNNEADTPDNFQSRRPNTSFCFLDIRSPGLGDTAMYLCATSRDTRGIGEAFFGQGTRLTVV.

The chain carries TRBV24-1 and TRBJ1-1, with TRBD1 matching over 11 bases. The V gene end was trimmed by 3 bases and the J gene end by 1 base; junction bases not matched to a gene: 0. The CDR3 loop spans 15 amino acids. Germline CDR1 and CDR2: KGHDR and SFDVKD. The CDR3 DNA reads TGTGCCACCAGTGATGGACAGGGGGCGAACACTGAAGCTTTCTTT. It specifies CATSDGQGANTEAFF.

This rearrangement joins TRBV19 to TRBJ2-2, with D unresolved. Germline CDR1 reads LNHDA; CDR2 reads SQIVND (reference sequence). V shed 3 bases and J shed 0 bases, with 8 bases lying between them. This CDR3 is built from 15 residues. The DNA of the CDR3 is TGTGCCAGTAGTATGCAGTATCCGAACACCGGGGAGCTGTTTTTT. Translating it yields CASSMQYPNTGELFF.

V gene TRBV7-9 combines with J gene TRBJ1-2, with a tentative D call TRBD1 (6 bases). V gave up 2 bases and J gave up 7 bases, with 17 bases separating them. The V gene's germline CDR1 is SEHNR and CDR2 FQNEAQ (reference sequence). The CDR3 has 15 amino acids. The CDR3, as DNA: TGTGCCAGCAGCTTATACGCGACAGGAGACGGTGGCTACACCTTC. This gives the protein CASSLYATGDGGYTF.

The chain joins TRBV10-3 to TRBJ2-1; D unresolved. The CDR3 runs 14 residues. V shed 8 bases and J shed 3 bases, with 14 bases lying between them. Germline V CDR1 and CDR2: ENHRY, SYGVKD. The CDR3: CAISRGDGYNEQFF. In DNA, the CDR3 is TGTGCCATCTCCAGAGGCGACGGCTACAATGAGCAGTTCTTC.

Written as DNA, the CDR3 is TGTGCCAGCAGTGAATTGCCGGGGTCCTACAATGAGCAGTTCTTC. This gives the protein CASSELPGSYNEQFF. The chain uses TRBV6-1 and TRBJ2-1; D is possibly TRBD2 (5 bases). Looked up from germline, CDR1 is MNHNS and CDR2 is SASEGT. This CDR3 contains 15 residues. V lost 2 bases to trimming and J lost 1 base, with 9 bases between them.

The chain has TRBV29-1 and TRBJ2-7; 7 nucleotides align to TRBD2. The junction had 7 bases not matched to a gene; V was cut back by 0 bases and J by 2 bases. CDR1 and CDR2 (germline): SQVTM, ANQGSEA. The CDR3 is 15 residues long. CDR3 sequence: CSVEEPLATTYEQYF. For the CDR3, the DNA is TGCAGCGTTGAAGAGCCACTAGCGACGACCTACGAGCAGTACTTC.

This clone was seen a single time. This sequence joins TRBV29-1 and TRBJ2-1, with 11 positions matching TRBD2. The J segment lost 4 bases and the V segment lost 5 bases, leaving 1 base of the junction unmatched. Germline V lookup: CDR1 SQVTM, CDR2 ANQGSEA. The CDR3 has 13 residues. CDR3 nucleotides: TGCAGCGTTCGGACTAGCGGGTACAATGAGCAGTTCTTC. This encodes CSVRTSGYNEQFF.

The chain joins TRBV27 to TRBJ2-1; 8 positions match TRBD2. Germline-derived CDR1 and CDR2 are MNHEY and SMNVEV (reference sequence). The CDR3 extends over 14 amino acids. V dropped 8 bases and J dropped 8; count of bases not matched to a gene: 11. CDR3 residues: CASCGGPGGHEQFF. CDR3 bases: TGTGCCAGCTGCGGGGGGCCTGGAGGGCATGAGCAGTTCTTC.

V and J are TRBV29-1 and TRBJ2-1; no reliable D call. The V end was cut by 6 bases, the J end by 4 bases, with 10 bases between. The CDR3 totals 12 residues. Germline lookup yields CDR1 SQVTM and CDR2 ANQGSEA. Written as DNA, the CDR3 is TGCAGCGTCCCACCCGCGTACAATGAGCAGTTCTTC. Encoded protein: CSVPPAYNEQFF.

V is TRBV6-5 and J is TRBJ2-3; 10 positions agree with TRBD1. The germline CDR1 and CDR2 sequences are MNHEY and SVGAGI. The length of the CDR3 is 16 residues. V lost 2 bases and J lost 5; bases outside the gene matches: 7. CDR3 loop: CASSYTGQGVGDTQYF. DNA of the CDR3: TGTGCCAGCAGTTACACCGGACAGGGGGTGGGAGATACGCAGTATTTT.